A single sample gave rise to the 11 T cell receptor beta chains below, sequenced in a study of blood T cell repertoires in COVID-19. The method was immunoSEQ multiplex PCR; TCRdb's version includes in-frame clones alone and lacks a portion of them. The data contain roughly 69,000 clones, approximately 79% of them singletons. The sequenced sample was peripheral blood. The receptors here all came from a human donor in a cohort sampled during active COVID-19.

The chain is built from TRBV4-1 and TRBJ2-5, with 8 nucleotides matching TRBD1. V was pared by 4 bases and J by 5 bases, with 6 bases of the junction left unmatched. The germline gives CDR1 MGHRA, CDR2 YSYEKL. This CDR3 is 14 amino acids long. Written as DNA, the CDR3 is TGCGCCAGCAGCCCCGGGACAGGCGGCGAGACCCAGTACTTC. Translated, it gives CASSPGTGGETQYF.

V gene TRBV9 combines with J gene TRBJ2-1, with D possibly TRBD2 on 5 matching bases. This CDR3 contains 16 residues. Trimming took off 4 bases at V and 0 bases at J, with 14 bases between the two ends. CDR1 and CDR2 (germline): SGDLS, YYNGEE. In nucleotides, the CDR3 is TGTGCCAGCAGCCTTGACGGGGTAAGCTCCTACAATGAGCAGTTCTTC. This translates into CASSLDGVSSYNEQFF.

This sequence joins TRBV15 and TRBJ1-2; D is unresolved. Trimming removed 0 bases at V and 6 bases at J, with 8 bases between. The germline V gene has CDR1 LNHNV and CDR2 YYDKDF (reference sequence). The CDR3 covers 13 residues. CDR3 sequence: CATSRDERDGYTF. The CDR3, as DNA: TGTGCCACCAGCAGAGATGAGAGGGATGGCTACACCTTC.

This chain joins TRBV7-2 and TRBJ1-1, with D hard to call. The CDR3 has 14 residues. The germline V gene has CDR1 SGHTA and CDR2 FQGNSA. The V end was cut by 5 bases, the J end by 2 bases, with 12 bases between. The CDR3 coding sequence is TGTGCCAGCAGCCACGCCGCGGCTAACACTGAAGCTTTCTTT. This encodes CASSHAAANTEAFF.

CDR3 coding DNA: TGCGCCAGCAGCTGGGGTCAAGCGGGGGAAGAGACCCAGTACTTC. Protein sequence: CASSWGQAGEETQYF. This rearrangement joins TRBV5-1 to TRBJ2-5; 8 bases map to TRBD2. The CDR3 length is 15 residues. Unmatched junction bases numbered 7, after V lost 3 bases and J lost 3 bases. CDR1 and CDR2 from the germline V gene are SGHRS and YFSETQ. The variable domain in full, completed from reference TRBV5-1 and TRBJ2-5, reads KAGVTQTPRYLIKTRGQQVTLSCSPISGHRSVSWYQQTPGQGLQFLFEYFSETQRNKGNFPGRFSGRQFSNSRSEMNVSTLELGDSALYLCASSWGQAGEETQYFGPGTRLLVL.

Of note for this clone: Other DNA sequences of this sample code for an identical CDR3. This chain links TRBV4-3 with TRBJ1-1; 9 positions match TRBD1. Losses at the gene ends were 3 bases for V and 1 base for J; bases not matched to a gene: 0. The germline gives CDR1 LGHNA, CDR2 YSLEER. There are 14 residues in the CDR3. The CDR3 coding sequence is TGCGCCAGCAGCCAGGACAGGGGGAACACTGAAGCTTTCTTT. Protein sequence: CASSQDRGNTEAFF.

This CDR3 reads CATSSLNSPLHF. Written as DNA, the CDR3 is TGTGCCACCAGCAGCCTTAATTCACCCCTCCACTTT. This chain joins TRBV15 and TRBJ1-6; unclear D gene. CDR1 and CDR2 from the germline V gene are LNHNV and YYDKDF (reference sequence). The V end was cut by 3 bases, the J end by 6 bases, with 3 bases between. This CDR3 region has 12 residues.

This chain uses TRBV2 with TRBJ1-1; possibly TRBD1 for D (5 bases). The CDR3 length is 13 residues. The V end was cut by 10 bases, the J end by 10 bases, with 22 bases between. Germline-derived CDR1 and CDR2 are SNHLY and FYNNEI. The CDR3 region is CAILWGVFKGAFF. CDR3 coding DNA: TGTGCCATCCTATGGGGGGTTTTTAAGGGAGCTTTCTTT. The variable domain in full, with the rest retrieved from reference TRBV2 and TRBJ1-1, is EPEVTQTPSHQVTQMGQEVILRCVPISNHLYFYWYRQILGQKVEFLVSFYNNEISEKSEIFDDQFSVERPDGSNFTLKIRSTKLEDSAMYFCAILWGVFKGAFFGQGTRLTVV.

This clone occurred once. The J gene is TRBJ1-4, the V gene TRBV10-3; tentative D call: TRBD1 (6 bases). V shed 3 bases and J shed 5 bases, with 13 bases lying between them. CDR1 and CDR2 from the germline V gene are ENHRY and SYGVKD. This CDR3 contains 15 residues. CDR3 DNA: TGTGCCATCAGTGATCCTCAGGGGCTGAATGAAAAACTGTTTTTT. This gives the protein CAISDPQGLNEKLFF.

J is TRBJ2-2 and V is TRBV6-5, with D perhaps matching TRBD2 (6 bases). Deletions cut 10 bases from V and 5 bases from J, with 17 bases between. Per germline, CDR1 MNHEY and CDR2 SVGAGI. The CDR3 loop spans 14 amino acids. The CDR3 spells CATDREIGTGELFF. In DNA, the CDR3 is TGTGCCACGGACCGGGAGATTGGAACCGGGGAGCTGTTTTTT.

CDR3 in amino acids: CASSLLGLAGVTDTQYF. The CDR3 nucleotides read TGTGCCAGCAGTTTATTGGGACTAGCGGGGGTTACAGATACGCAGTATTTT. The chain couples TRBV27 to TRBJ2-3, with 14 bases identical to TRBD2. The V gene end was trimmed by 1 base and the J gene end by 3 bases; junction bases not matched to a gene: 3. The length of the CDR3 is 17 residues. Germline CDR1 reads MNHEY; CDR2 reads SMNVEV (reference sequence).